Listed below are T cell receptor beta chains from one sample, sequenced in a study of blood T cell repertoires in COVID-19. Using immunoSEQ multiplex PCR, the repertoire was profiled, and TCRdb retains in-frame clones only, with some absent. The sample yields about 200,000 clones, about 76% seen once. Sequenced sample: peripheral blood. These receptors were taken from a woman aged 40 to 50 with COVID-19, enrolled during active disease. CDR3s leave out the opening cysteine and the closing phenylalanine or tryptophan. The order of the fields is J gene, CDR3 length, V gene, CDR3 protein.

j_gene: TRBJ1-5
len: 13
v_gene: TRBV2
CDR3aa: ASSEVQGPNQPQH

j_gene: TRBJ1-2
len: 13
v_gene: TRBV19
CDR3aa: ASSMGQTINYGYT

j_gene: TRBJ2-3
len: 13
v_gene: TRBV2
CDR3aa: ASTRRTASTDTQY

j_gene: TRBJ1-2
len: 11
v_gene: TRBV27
CDR3aa: ASSFSSNYGYT

j_gene: TRBJ1-5
len: 14
v_gene: TRBV18
CDR3aa: ASSPWTGESNQPQH

j_gene: TRBJ1-2
len: 17
v_gene: TRBV14
CDR3aa: ASSQGVRGQGGFFDGYT

j_gene: TRBJ1-2
len: 12
v_gene: TRBV5-4
CDR3aa: ASTSGQDFYGYT

j_gene: TRBJ1-2
len: 8
v_gene: TRBV20-1
CDR3aa: SATGGGYT

j_gene: TRBJ2-3
len: 13
v_gene: TRBV30
CDR3aa: ASSTGLAGTDTQY

j_gene: TRBJ2-1
len: 15
v_gene: TRBV5-8
CDR3aa: ASSLGASGGIGNEQF

j_gene: TRBJ2-7
len: 13
v_gene: TRBV5-1
CDR3aa: ASSLAGGSIHEQY

j_gene: TRBJ2-2
len: 12
v_gene: TRBV29-1
CDR3aa: SVGDRGYTGELF

j_gene: TRBJ1-4
len: 12
v_gene: TRBV13
CDR3aa: ASSSRDSVEKLF

j_gene: TRBJ2-7
len: 13
v_gene: TRBV19
CDR3aa: ASSSGGLLSYEQY

j_gene: TRBJ2-7
len: 10
v_gene: TRBV6-2/TRBV6-3
CDR3aa: ASSGPGGEQY

j_gene: TRBJ2-2
len: 14
v_gene: TRBV5-1
CDR3aa: ASSLGLAGNTGELF

j_gene: TRBJ2-2
len: 13
v_gene: TRBV11-2
CDR3aa: ASSLGVSNTGELF

j_gene: TRBJ2-2
len: 12
v_gene: TRBV19
CDR3aa: ASRLAGNTGELF

j_gene: TRBJ2-3
len: 13
v_gene: TRBV5-6
CDR3aa: ASSLAGASTDTQY

j_gene: TRBJ1-1
len: 11
v_gene: TRBV15
CDR3aa: ATSRVAGTEAF

j_gene: TRBJ2-5
len: 12
v_gene: TRBV18
CDR3aa: ASSPPSSGETQY

j_gene: TRBJ2-5
len: 16
v_gene: TRBV10-3
CDR3aa: AISGSKTGPFREETQY

j_gene: TRBJ2-7
len: 9
v_gene: TRBV6-5
CDR3aa: ASTRGYEQY

j_gene: TRBJ2-5
len: 11
v_gene: TRBV11-1
CDR3aa: ASSAGLQETQY

j_gene: TRBJ2-2
len: 12
v_gene: TRBV11-3
CDR3aa: ASSLAGTTGELF

j_gene: TRBJ2-6
len: 18
v_gene: TRBV9
CDR3aa: ASSVVRLAGVWAGANVLT

j_gene: TRBJ1-1
len: 11
v_gene: TRBV27
CDR3aa: ASSLAGEAEAF

j_gene: TRBJ2-5
len: 12
v_gene: TRBV4-3
CDR3aa: ASSQEWGVETQY

j_gene: TRBJ1-2
len: 10
v_gene: TRBV20-1
CDR3aa: SASPNSYGYT

j_gene: TRBJ2-7
len: 13
v_gene: TRBV5-1
CDR3aa: ASQGLAGAIYEQY

j_gene: TRBJ1-1
len: 10
v_gene: TRBV9
CDR3aa: ASGEMNTEAF

j_gene: TRBJ2-1
len: 13
v_gene: TRBV5-1
CDR3aa: ASSLVLSGGADRF

j_gene: TRBJ1-5
len: 12
v_gene: TRBV6-1
CDR3aa: ASSDRTGEQPQH

j_gene: TRBJ2-1
len: 13
v_gene: TRBV7-9
CDR3aa: ASSFLAGTPNEQF

j_gene: TRBJ2-5
len: 13
v_gene: TRBV9
CDR3aa: ASSVGRGLQETQY

j_gene: TRBJ2-1
len: 13
v_gene: TRBV6-2/TRBV6-3
CDR3aa: ASSYGTSGGNEQF

j_gene: TRBJ2-7
len: 15
v_gene: TRBV7-3
CDR3aa: ASSLKASGTIAYEQY

j_gene: TRBJ2-3
len: 10
v_gene: TRBV5-4
CDR3aa: ASSRGTDTQY

j_gene: TRBJ2-7
len: 13
v_gene: TRBV14
CDR3aa: ASSQSGTGMIEQY

j_gene: TRBJ1-2
len: 16
v_gene: TRBV7-8
CDR3aa: ASSLGPAGTGGADGYT

j_gene: TRBJ2-5
len: 15
v_gene: TRBV2
CDR3aa: ASSEALSGGARETQY

j_gene: TRBJ2-5
len: 10
v_gene: TRBV10-3
CDR3aa: ASNGGRETQY